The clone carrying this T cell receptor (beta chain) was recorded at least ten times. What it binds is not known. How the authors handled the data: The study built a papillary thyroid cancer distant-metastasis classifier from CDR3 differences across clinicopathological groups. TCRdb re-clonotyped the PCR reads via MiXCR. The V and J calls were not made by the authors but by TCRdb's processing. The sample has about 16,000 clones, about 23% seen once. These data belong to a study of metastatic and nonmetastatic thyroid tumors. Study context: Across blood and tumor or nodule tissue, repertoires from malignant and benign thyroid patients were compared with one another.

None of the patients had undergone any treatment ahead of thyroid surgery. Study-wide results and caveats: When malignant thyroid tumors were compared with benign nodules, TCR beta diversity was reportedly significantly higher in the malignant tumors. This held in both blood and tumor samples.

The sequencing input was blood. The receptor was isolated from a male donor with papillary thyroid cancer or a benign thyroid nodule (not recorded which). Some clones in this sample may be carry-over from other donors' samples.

As DNA, the CDR3 is TGTGCCTGGATGGGCAACTGGGAAGATACGCAGTATTTT. This gives the protein CAWMGNWEDTQYF. The chain carries TRBV30 and TRBJ2-3; D call uncertain. Trimming stripped 4 bases from V and 5 bases from J, with 13 bases between. CDR1 and CDR2 (germline): GTSNPN, SVGIG (reference sequence). The CDR3 contains 13 residues.